This T cell receptor beta chain was identified during a study of graft-versus-host responses after intestinal transplantation. Study-wide context: Anti-thymocyte globulin induction preceded three to four years of tacrolimus and steroid maintenance in all recipients. Study-wide results and caveats: Patients who carried graft-donor T cell macrochimerism also had high graft-versus-host to host-versus-graft clonal ratios in their allografts. Early post-transplant HvG declines showed an association with peak circulating GvH clone levels.

In germline, CDR1 is MNHEY, CDR2 SMNVEV (reference sequence). The CDR3 totals 19 residues. V trimming: 5 bases; J trimming: 1 base; junction bases outside the gene matches: 13. A note on this clone: No antigen is known for it.

Assay: immunoSEQ multiplex PCR; the TCRdb copy retains only in-frame clones and omits some. The sample has about 70,000 clones; about 94% are singletons. The rearrangement links TRBV27 to TRBJ2-1; 11 nucleotides match TRBD2. The TCR comes from a human donor who received an intestinal transplant. The source material was unstimulated CD8+ T cells sorted from spleen or lymph node cells, sampled before intestinal transplant. The CDR3 DNA follows: TGTGCCAGCAGTCCCTTACTAGCGGGAGCCCTTGAGTCCTACAATGAGCAGTTCTTC. Translating it yields CASSPLLAGALESYNEQFF.